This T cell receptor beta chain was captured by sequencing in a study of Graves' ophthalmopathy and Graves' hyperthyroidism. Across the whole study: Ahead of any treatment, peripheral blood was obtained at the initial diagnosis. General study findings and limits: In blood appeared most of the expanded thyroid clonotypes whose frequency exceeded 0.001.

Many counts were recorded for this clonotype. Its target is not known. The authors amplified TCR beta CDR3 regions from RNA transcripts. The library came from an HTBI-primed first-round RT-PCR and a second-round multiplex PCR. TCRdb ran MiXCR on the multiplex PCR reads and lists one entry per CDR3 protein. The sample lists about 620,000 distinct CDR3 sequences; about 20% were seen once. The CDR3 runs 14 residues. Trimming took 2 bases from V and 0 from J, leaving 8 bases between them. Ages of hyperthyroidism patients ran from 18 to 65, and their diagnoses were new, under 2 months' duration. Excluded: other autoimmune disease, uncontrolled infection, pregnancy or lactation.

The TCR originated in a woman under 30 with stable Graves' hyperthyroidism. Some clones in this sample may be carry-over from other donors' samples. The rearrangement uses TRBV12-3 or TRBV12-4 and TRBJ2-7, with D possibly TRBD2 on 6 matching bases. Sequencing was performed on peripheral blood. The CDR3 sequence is CASSLWGVSYEQYF. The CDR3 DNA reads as TGTGCCAGCAGTTTATGGGGGGTCTCCTACGAGCAGTACTTC.